This TCR beta chain was identified during a study of T cell repertoires in cytomegalovirus infection. Overall study results and limits: Across the ex vivo response, the dominant clonotypes were HLA-C-restricted CMV-specific TCR beta clonotypes.

This clonotype was picked up a small number of times. Its antigen remains unidentified. The V gene's germline CDR1 is SQVTM and CDR2 ANQGSEA. The CDR3 covers 13 residues. The junction had 4 bases not matched to a gene; V was cut back by 7 bases and J by 3 bases. TCRdb re-called the reads with MiXCR, one entry per CDR3 protein. Of around 630,000 distinct CDR3 sequences in the sample, 20% to 25% were seen once. The source of this sequence is a human donor in good health (CMV status not recorded). Some clones in this sample may be carry-over from other donors' samples. J is TRBJ2-1 and V is TRBV29-1, with 9 bases fitting TRBD1. The sample taken for sequencing was CD8+ T cells from PBMCs. The CDR3 spells CSGRTGDYNEQFF. CDR3 DNA: TGCAGCGGCCGGACAGGGGACTACAATGAGCAGTTCTTC.